This T cell receptor (beta chain) is from a study of response to subunit inactivated influenza vaccine. One entry per CDR3 protein results from TCRdb running MiXCR on the RT-PCR reads. The data hold about 190,000 distinct CDR3 sequences, with around 15% observed a single time. Concerning this clonotype: Antigen unknown.

Study findings and constraints: Authors suggested that a seasonal influenza vaccination recruits few new T cells each time.

CDR1 and CDR2 (germline): SGHVS, FNYEAQ. This CDR3 is 16 amino acids long. Trimming shortened V by 1 base and J by 1 base, and 10 bases separated the two germline ends. The V gene is TRBV7-6, the J gene TRBJ2-2; a weak D match, TRBD2 (5 bases). This TCR was recovered from a man aged 50 to 60 who received an inactivated influenza vaccine. The input for sequencing was CD8+ T cells sorted from PBMCs, taken around 5 days after vaccination. Here the CDR3 reads CASSLVVAGNTGELFF. In DNA form, the CDR3 reads TGTGCCAGCAGCTTAGTTGTGGCGGGGAACACCGGGGAGCTGTTTTTT. Based on the CDR3 plus reference TRBV7-6 and TRBJ2-2, the full variable domain is GAGVSQSPRYKVTKRGQDVALRCDPISGHVSLYWYRQALGQGPEFLTYFNYEAQQDKSGLPNDRFSAERPEGSISTLTIQRTEQRDSAMYRCASSLVVAGNTGELFFGEGSRLTVL.